This T cell receptor (beta chain) was documented in a study of blood T cells in healthy people across ages. General study findings and limits: Researchers deemed the diversity estimates from one million T cells underestimates.

The authors ran a second PCR of roughly 6 to 12 cycles using a sample-barcoded 5' primer and a J-beta primer mix. Each cDNA molecule carried a tag from a template-switch adaptor that contained 12 random nucleotides. MiXCR was run by TCRdb on the 5' RACE reads, yielding one entry per CDR3 protein. The sample holds about 970,000 distinct CDR3 sequences, roughly 51% seen once. Per sample, no less than 5.5 micrograms of total RNA were extracted. The CDR3 contains 18 residues. Trimming left V 0 bases short and J 3 bases short, with 18 bases between. The germline V gene has CDR1 SGHVS and CDR2 FQNEAQ. As concerns this clonotype: Its antigen is not identified.

The rearrangement uses TRBV7-8 and TRBJ1-5, with a weak D call TRBD1 (5 bases). The source of this sequence is a woman aged 55-69 years in good health. Specimen: blood. The DNA for the CDR3 is TGTGCCAGCAGCTTAGCGCGCGCAGGGTACTCGGCCAATCAGCCCCAGCATTTT. Residues: CASSLARAGYSANQPQHF.